Listed here is a single T cell receptor (beta chain). Its specific antigen is unknown. No qualities accompany the bases; no much larger clone lies one base away. These data are taken from a study of sequential checkpoint blockade in melanoma (dated by TCRdb to 2018 to 2020). About the full investigation: Using 1:1 randomization, the trial assigned patients either to first-line nivolumab followed by ipilimumab (arm A) or to ipilimumab followed by nivolumab (arm B). Maintenance nivolumab came after both trial sequences. The paper's findings and limits, for the study overall: The response-prediction model combining TCR metrics and mutation burden needs validation in larger, independent patient cohorts.

TCRbeta CDR3 regions were immunosequenced from genomic DNA with the immunoSEQ Assay. Genomic DNA was amplified by bias-controlled multiplex PCR before high-throughput sequencing. Concerning the study's data processing: To quantify the absolute abundance of each unique TCRbeta CDR3 region, the sequences were collapsed and filtered. Clonality, defined as 1 minus Pielou's evenness, was calculated using only productive rearrangements. A previously published method was used to identify clones whose frequencies were significantly greater in on-treatment samples than in baseline samples. Entries here come from immuneACCESS through TCRdb and include only in-frame sequences with V and J called. Some clones fail to appear in such tables; in the studies checked, an unresolved V gene covers under half of the shortfall, and the cause of the remainder is unknown. V and J calls and clone size come straight from that table; D and trimming were deduced from the DNA. The sample table shows about 20,000 clones, and 75% to 85% are seen once. Around 50% of the sample is taken by the ten largest.

CDR1 LNHDA and CDR2 SQIVND are derived from the germline V gene (reference sequence). The CDR3 measures 15 amino acids from cysteine to phenylalanine. Only CDR3 DNA is held: 45 bases, read in frame from base 1. Trimming at the junction amounts to 4 bases on V and 2 bases on J, and the germline ends lie 12 bases apart. The treatment or condition label on this specimen signifies: randomized to nivolumab then ipilimumab (arm A) or the reverse (arm B). Prior DNA-damaging chemotherapy had not been received by any trial patient. Live CD3+CD8+ cells negative for CD19 and CD56 were sorted from thawed PBMCs on a FACS Aria II flow cytometer. The samples were obtained from melanoma patients enrolled in CheckMate 064, an open-label, randomized phase II trial testing sequential checkpoint blockade. Peripheral blood mononuclear cells were collected by leukapheresis, purified using Ficoll-Paque, and frozen in human serum containing approximately 9.6% DMSO. Right after sorting, the blood CD3+CD8+ cells were verified to be >98% pure, and DNA extraction followed.

The sequenced sample was CD8+ T cells sorted from blood (inferred from file names), obtained from a patient given nivolumab and ipilimumab in sequence. This clonotype was obtained from a human donor with melanoma. The rearrangement combines TRBV19 with TRBJ2-1, and TRBD2 may be the D gene, going by 5 matching bases. DNA sequence: TGTGCCAGTAGTAGGGGTCGGGGAACCTACAATGAGCAGTTCTTC. The translation is CASSRGRGTYNEQFF.